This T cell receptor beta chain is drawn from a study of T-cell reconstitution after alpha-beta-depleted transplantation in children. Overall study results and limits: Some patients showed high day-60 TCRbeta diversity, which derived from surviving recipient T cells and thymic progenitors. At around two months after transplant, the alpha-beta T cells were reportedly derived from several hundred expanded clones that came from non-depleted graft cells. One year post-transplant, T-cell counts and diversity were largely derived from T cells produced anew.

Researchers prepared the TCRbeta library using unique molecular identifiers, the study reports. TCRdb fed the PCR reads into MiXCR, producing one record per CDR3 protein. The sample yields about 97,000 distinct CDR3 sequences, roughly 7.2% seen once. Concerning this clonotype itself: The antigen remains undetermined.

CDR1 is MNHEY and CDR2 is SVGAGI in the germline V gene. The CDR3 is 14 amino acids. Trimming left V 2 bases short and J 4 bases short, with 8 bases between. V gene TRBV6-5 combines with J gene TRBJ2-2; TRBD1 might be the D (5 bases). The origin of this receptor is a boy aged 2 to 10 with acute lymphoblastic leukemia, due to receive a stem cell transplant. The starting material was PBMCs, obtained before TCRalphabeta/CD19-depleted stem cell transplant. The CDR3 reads CASSYGASTGELFF. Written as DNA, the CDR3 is TGTGCCAGCAGTTACGGGGCCTCCACCGGGGAGCTGTTTTTT.